This paragraph covers one TCR beta chain sequence. This sample is part of a study of glioma-infiltrating T cells after dendritic cell vaccination. Study-level information: Treatment, given 2003 to 2012, was autologous tumor lysate-pulsed dendritic cell vaccination.

TCRdb keeps only in-frame clones here, not all; method: immunoSEQ multiplex PCR. Among 90,000 or so clones, approximately 81% were seen once, and the ten largest hold just under 3%. The CDR3 sequence is 16 residues long. Unmatched junction bases numbered 7, after V lost 5 bases and J lost 6 bases. The germline CDR1 and CDR2 sequences are SEHNR and FQNEAQ (reference sequence). The clonotype comes from a human donor with glioblastoma. The sample consisted of blood, taken before dendritic cell vaccination. The chain carries TRBV7-9 and TRBJ2-1; 13 nucleotides agree with TRBD2. CDR3 DNA sequence: TGTGCCAGCAGCAGACTAGCGGGAGGCCCAATCAATGAGCAGTTCTTC. Its translation: CASSRLAGGPINEQFF.